The 28 T cell receptor beta chains listed next were all sequenced from one sample in a study of blood T cell repertoires in COVID-19. The assay was immunoSEQ multiplex PCR, and TCRdb's table has in-frame clones only and misses some. There are 99,000 or so clones in the sample; about four fifths occur only once, and about 3.6% lies in the top ten. The sequencing input was peripheral blood. The receptors here all came from a woman at least 80 years old with active or convalescent COVID-19.

The table lists this clone with a few counts. V gene TRBV5-1 combines with J gene TRBJ1-4; 9 bases fit TRBD1. CDR3 size: 16 residues. J gave up 7 bases and V 3 bases, and 10 bases lay outside the gene matches. Germline loops: CDR1 SGHRS, CDR2 YFSETQ. CDR3 amino acids: CASSSLPGTGSEKLFF. In nucleotides, the CDR3 is TGCGCCAGCAGCTCACTACCCGGGACAGGGAGTGAAAAACTGTTTTTT.

The J gene is TRBJ1-6, the V gene TRBV13; 8 nucleotides line up with TRBD1. This CDR3 spans 15 amino acids. V lost 3 bases and J lost 10; bases outside the gene matches: 8. CDR1 is PRHDT and CDR2 is FYEKMQ in the germline V gene (reference sequence). Here the CDR3 reads CASSLVGQGDSPLHF. Written as DNA, the CDR3 is TGTGCCAGCAGCTTGGTAGGACAGGGAGACTCACCCCTCCACTTT. The full variable domain, completed using reference TRBV13 and TRBJ1-6, is AAGVIQSPRHLIKEKRETATLKCYPIPRHDTVYWYQQGPGQDPQFLISFYEKMQSDKGSIPDRFSAQQFSDYHSELNMSSLELGDSALYFCASSLVGQGDSPLHFGNGTRLTVT.

This rearrangement joins TRBV30 to TRBJ2-3; TRBD1 agrees at 8 bases. Germline V gene data show CDR1 as GTSNPN and CDR2 as SVGIG (reference sequence). This CDR3 region has 18 residues. V was pared by 1 base and J by 2 bases, with 14 bases of the junction left unmatched. The CDR3 DNA sequence: TGTGCCTGGAGTGAGGGGACCGGGACAGGAGTGATCACAGATACGCAGTATTTT. This gives the protein CAWSEGTGTGVITDTQYF.

The chain uses TRBV9 and TRBJ2-5, with TRBD2 as a possible D gene (7 bases). V was shortened by 1 base and J by 1 base, with 17 bases between the two germline ends. This CDR3 contains 17 residues. Germline V gene data show CDR1 as SGDLS and CDR2 as YYNGEE. CDR3 nucleotide sequence: TGTGCCAGCAGCGTAATGGGGGGGCAACCCTTCCAAGAGACCCAGTACTTC. Its translation: CASSVMGGQPFQETQYF.

In this sample, this clone turned up a few times. The chain is built from TRBV28 and TRBJ1-2; D gene unclear. This CDR3 has 14 amino acids. V was trimmed by 5 bases and J by 8 bases, leaving 18 bases between them. Germline assignment: CDR1 MDHEN and CDR2 SYDVKM. The DNA of the CDR3 is TGTGCCAGCAGTGTGTCCGACGGGATCTTCGGCTACACCTTC. Its protein product is CASSVSDGIFGYTF.

This clone was picked up a small number of times. The chain recombines TRBV7-2 with TRBJ1-1; D unclear. V was cut by 3 bases and J by 4 bases, with 12 bases left in between. CDR1 and CDR2 from the germline V gene are SGHTA and FQGNSA. The CDR3 is 14 amino acids. The CDR3 protein is CASSLTAGGTEAFF. For the CDR3, the DNA is TGTGCCAGCAGCTTGACGGCAGGAGGCACTGAAGCTTTCTTT.

This chain joins TRBV6-5 and TRBJ1-2; possible D gene TRBD1, 6 bases. Trimming took off 7 bases at V and 5 bases at J, with 17 bases between the two ends. From germline, CDR1 is MNHEY and CDR2 SVGAGI. The length of the CDR3 is 14 residues. CDR3 in amino acids: CASKIGGPGYGYTF. DNA for the CDR3: TGTGCCAGCAAAATCGGGGGGCCCGGATATGGCTACACCTTC.

This chain uses TRBV4-2 with TRBJ2-3; D gene unclear. Trimming took off 1 base at V and 5 bases at J, with 4 bases between the two ends. The V gene's germline CDR1 is LGHNA and CDR2 YNFKEQ. The CDR3 contains 12 residues. The CDR3 DNA reads TGTGCCAGCAGCCAAGGAGGAGATACGCAGTATTTT. Its protein is CASSQGGDTQYF.

This chain links TRBV15 with TRBJ2-7; no definite D call. Germline V lookup: CDR1 LNHNV, CDR2 YYDKDF (reference sequence). Trimming pared 1 base from V and 5 bases from J, leaving 6 bases between. CDR3 length equals 12 residues. The CDR3 spells CATSRVVNEQYF. CDR3 nucleotides: TGTGCCACCAGCAGAGTAGTAAACGAGCAGTACTTC. Together with reference TRBV15 and TRBJ2-7, the CDR3 gives the full variable domain: DAMVIQNPRYQVTQFGKPVTLSCSQTLNHNVMYWYQQKSSQAPKLLFHYYDKDFNNEADTPDNFQSRRPNTSFCFLDIRSPGLGDTAMYLCATSRVVNEQYFGPGTRLTVT.

The chain links TRBV2 to TRBJ2-7, with 9 bases matching TRBD1. Trimming at V came to 7 bases and at J to 0 bases, leaving 10 bases not matched to a gene. CDR1 is SNHLY and CDR2 is FYNNEI in the germline V gene. The CDR3 has 16 residues. CDR3 bases: TGTGCCAGCAACACGAGACAGGGGGGGCTCTCCTACGAGCAGTACTTC. Its translation: CASNTRQGGLSYEQYF. The variable domain in full, completed from reference TRBV2 and TRBJ2-7, reads EPEVTQTPSHQVTQMGQEVILRCVPISNHLYFYWYRQILGQKVEFLVSFYNNEISEKSEIFDDQFSVERPDGSNFTLKIRSTKLEDSAMYFCASNTRQGGLSYEQYFGPGTRLTVT.

The V and J genes are TRBV2 and TRBJ1-2; possible D gene TRBD1, 5 bases. Trimming left V 11 bases short and J 4 bases short, with 17 bases between. Germline CDR1 and CDR2: SNHLY and FYNNEI. The CDR3 is made up of 13 amino acids. Written as DNA, the CDR3 is TGTGCCCTGGAGGGTGGGGGATCCTATGGCTACACCTTC. Translation: CALEGGGSYGYTF. The whole variable domain, filled in from reference TRBV2 and TRBJ1-2, reads EPEVTQTPSHQVTQMGQEVILRCVPISNHLYFYWYRQILGQKVEFLVSFYNNEISEKSEIFDDQFSVERPDGSNFTLKIRSTKLEDSAMYFCALEGGGSYGYTFGSGTRLTVV.

The chain joins TRBV28 to TRBJ2-7, with 8 bases fitting TRBD2. Germline V gives CDR1 MDHEN, CDR2 SYDVKM. The CDR3 consists of 13 residues. V dropped 8 bases and J dropped 4; count of bases not matched to a gene: 7. CDR3: CASRSGGGYEQYF. The CDR3 nucleotides are TGTGCCAGCCGCTCGGGGGGGGGTTACGAGCAGTACTTC. The whole variable domain, remainder taken from reference TRBV28 and TRBJ2-7, is DVKVTQSSRYLVKRTGEKVFLECVQDMDHENMFWYRQDPGLGLRLIYFSYDVKMKEKGDIPEGYSVSREKKERFSLILESASTNQTSMYLCASRSGGGYEQYFGPGTRLTVT.

The chain carries TRBV28 and TRBJ2-1; D call uncertain. Germline lookup yields CDR1 MDHEN and CDR2 SYDVKM. V lost 10 bases, J lost 2 bases, and 3 bases lay in between. The CDR3 is 10 amino acids. CDR3 in amino acids: CATTYNEQFF. CDR3 DNA sequence: TGTGCCACTACCTACAATGAGCAGTTCTTC.

This clone was detected a few times. V gene TRBV5-5 combines with J gene TRBJ1-5; a possible D gene is TRBD1 (5 bases). The CDR3 loop spans 15 amino acids. Germline V gene lookup returns CDR1 SGHKS and CDR2 YYEKEE (reference sequence). V was trimmed by 3 bases and J by 0 bases, leaving 10 bases between them. The CDR3 DNA sequence: TGTGCCAGCAGCTCACAGGTACATAGCAATCAGCCCCAGCATTTT. It is translated as CASSSQVHSNQPQHF. The full variable domain, rest sourced from reference TRBV5-5 and TRBJ1-5, is DAGVTQSPTHLIKTRGQQVTLRCSPISGHKSVSWYQQVLGQGPQFIFQYYEKEERGRGNFPDRFSARQFPNYSSELNVNALLLGDSALYLCASSSQVHSNQPQHFGDGTRLSIL.

This chain links TRBV28 with TRBJ1-2, with 10 bases matching TRBD1. Per the germline V gene, CDR1 is MDHEN and CDR2 is SYDVKM. The CDR3 is made up of 15 amino acids. After removal of 5 bases from V and 4 bases from J, the junction contained 7 bases not matched to a gene. Here the CDR3 reads CASSPRDRGFYGYTF. The CDR3 region has the DNA TGTGCCAGCAGTCCCCGGGACAGGGGATTCTATGGCTACACCTTC.

In its sample, this clone was seen a few times. This rearrangement joins TRBV28 to TRBJ2-1; no clear D. The ends were cut back, 4 bases at V and 2 bases at J, with 3 bases in the middle. The CDR3 is 12 amino acids. Germline V gives CDR1 MDHEN, CDR2 SYDVKM. The CDR3 sequence: CASSSAYNEQFF. Here the CDR3 DNA reads TGTGCCAGCAGTTCAGCCTACAATGAGCAGTTCTTC.

The CDR3 DNA follows: TGTGCCAGCAGCTGGGAGGTCATGAACACTGAAGCTTTCTTT. It yields the protein CASSWEVMNTEAFF. The gene calls are TRBV5-5 and TRBJ1-1; D gene ambiguous. V gave up 3 bases and J gave up 0 bases, with 9 bases separating them. Germline-derived CDR1 and CDR2 are SGHKS and YYEKEE (reference sequence). The CDR3 is 14 amino acids. The variable domain in full, completed from reference TRBV5-5 and TRBJ1-1, reads DAGVTQSPTHLIKTRGQQVTLRCSPISGHKSVSWYQQVLGQGPQFIFQYYEKEERGRGNFPDRFSARQFPNYSSELNVNALLLGDSALYLCASSWEVMNTEAFFGQGTRLTVV.

The chain employs TRBV6-2 or TRBV6-3 and TRBJ2-7; D is unclear. The ends were cut back, 5 bases at V and 1 base at J, with 9 bases in the middle. The germline CDR1 and CDR2 sequences are MNHEY and SVGEGT. The CDR3 contains 13 residues. CDR3 residues: CASSPILSYEQYF. The CDR3 DNA is TGTGCCAGCAGTCCCATCCTATCCTACGAGCAGTACTTC.

This clone occurred a few times. V gene TRBV30 combines with J gene TRBJ1-2; 8 nucleotides line up with TRBD1. Germline assignment: CDR1 GTSNPN and CDR2 SVGIG (reference sequence). This CDR3 is built from 12 residues. V was clipped by 5 bases and J by 5 bases; unmatched bases: 4. The CDR3 sequence is CAWGQGKYGYTF. CDR3 coding DNA: TGTGCCTGGGGACAGGGAAAGTATGGCTACACCTTC.

This clone appeared a single time. The chain carries TRBV6-6 and TRBJ1-2, with D unclear. V was cut by 5 bases and J by 7 bases, with 20 bases left in between. The germline V gene encodes CDR1 MNHNY and CDR2 SVGAGI (reference sequence). This CDR3 region has 15 residues. CDR3 nucleotides: TGTGCCAGCAGTCATCCGGGTCCTGGAAGGATTGGCTACACCTTC. Protein: CASSHPGPGRIGYTF.

The chain links TRBV5-4 to TRBJ2-7; TRBD1 is a possible D gene (5 bases). V was pared by 0 bases and J by 6 bases, with 25 bases between. The CDR3 is 18 amino acids. The germline V gene encodes CDR1 SGHNT and CDR2 YYREEE (reference sequence). The CDR3 DNA reads as TGTGCCAGCAGCTTGGGGGCAGGGCCCCTCTACTCACTACGCGAGCAGTACTTC. Translating it yields CASSLGAGPLYSLREQYF.

The chain carries TRBV2 and TRBJ1-6; D uncertain. This CDR3 has 12 residues. Germline V gene sequence: CDR1 SNHLY, CDR2 FYNNEI. V was clipped by 7 bases and J by 5 bases, with 6 bases between them. In DNA form, the CDR3 reads TGTGCCAGCAACAGAAATAATTCACCCCTCCACTTT. Translating gives CASNRNNSPLHF.

This chain links TRBV18 with TRBJ1-1; D gene ambiguous. The CDR3 is 14 amino acids. With 4 bases removed from V and 2 bases from J, the gap between germline ends came to 11 bases. Per germline, CDR1 KGHSH and CDR2 LQKENI. The CDR3 is CASSQTGFNTEAFF. CDR3 in DNA: TGTGCCAGCTCACAAACGGGGTTTAACACTGAAGCTTTCTTT.

Only a few counts were recorded for this clone. The V gene is TRBV28, the J gene TRBJ1-6, with 10 bases that match TRBD1. Germline-derived CDR1 and CDR2 are MDHEN and SYDVKM. Trimming cost V 4 bases and J 2 bases; bases outside gene matches: 5. This CDR3 has 17 residues. The CDR3 DNA follows: TGTGCCAGCAGTTATGACAGGGGGCGTCCCTATAATTCACCCCTCCACTTT. This gives the protein CASSYDRGRPYNSPLHF.

V is TRBV10-3 and J is TRBJ2-7; 9 bases align to TRBD2. This CDR3 comprises 18 residues. CDR1 and CDR2 from the germline V gene are ENHRY and SYGVKD. J was trimmed by 2 bases and V by 2 bases; bases with no gene match: 13. The chain's CDR3 is CAISEPDYQRGAPYEQYF. The DNA of the CDR3 is TGTGCCATCAGTGAGCCTGACTACCAGCGGGGGGCCCCCTACGAGCAGTACTTC.

V usage is TRBV18 and J usage is TRBJ1-5; 9 bases fit TRBD1. The trim removed 6 bases at V and 6 bases at J, leaving 0 bases unmatched. The CDR3 has 12 amino acids. Looked up from germline, CDR1 is KGHSH and CDR2 is LQKENI. In DNA, the CDR3 is TGTGCCAGCTCGGACAGGGGTCAGCCCCAGCATTTT. It yields the protein CASSDRGQPQHF.

This sequence joins TRBV18 and TRBJ1-2; TRBD1 matches at 10 bases. Germline CDR1 and CDR2: KGHSH and LQKENI. The CDR3 length is 15 residues. V shed 6 bases and J 2 bases; nucleotides not matched to a gene: 6. Written as DNA, the CDR3 is TGTGCCAGCTCTCCCGGGACAGGGGAAAACTATGGCTACACCTTC. Translation: CASSPGTGENYGYTF.

This clone occurred once. The gene calls are TRBV19 and TRBJ2-7; the match to TRBD2 covers 8 bases. Trimming cost V 5 bases and J 6 bases; bases outside gene matches: 6. Germline lookup yields CDR1 LNHDA and CDR2 SQIVND (reference sequence). The CDR3 has 13 amino acids. CDR3 sequence (DNA): TGTGCCAGTAGTTCTCAGCGGGGGCTCGAGCAGTACTTC. Its translation: CASSSQRGLEQYF.